This T cell receptor (beta chain) was identified in a study of blood T cell repertoires in COVID-19. Study-level background: The samples span acute and convalescent COVID-19 from the United States, Italy and Spain.

Original processing methods: Reference gene primers were amplified, and this amplification served to estimate nucleated cell counts. Assay used: immunoSEQ multiplex PCR; TCRdb lists only in-frame clones, some missing. That table is the source of V, J and clone size, and D and trimming were worked out from the DNA. The table has 250,000 to 300,000 clones, approximately 81% seen once. The CDR3 is 17 amino acids. Germline loops: CDR1 SGHAT, CDR2 FQNNGV. Trimming at V came to 4 bases and at J to 2 bases, leaving 5 bases not matched to a gene. Material for sequencing was peripheral blood. This clonotype was sampled from a man in his fifties or sixties with acute or convalescent COVID-19. This sequence joins TRBV11-2 and TRBJ2-6; 10 bases fit TRBD1. DNA of the CDR3: TGTGCCAGCAGCTCGGGACAGGGGAGACCTGGGGCCAACGTCCTGACTTTC. It specifies CASSSGQGRPGANVLTF.